Following are 15 T cell receptor beta chains from one sample sequenced in a study of blood T cell repertoires in COVID-19. Using immunoSEQ multiplex PCR, the repertoire was profiled, and TCRdb retains in-frame clones only, with some absent. The sample includes approximately 250,000 clones, about 80% of them seen just once. Input material: PBMCs or T cells enriched from blood (not recorded which). The receptors here all came from a man in his forties or fifties who had recovered from COVID-19.

The gene calls are TRBV5-1 and TRBJ1-1, with D possibly matching TRBD1 (6 bases). Germline CDR1 is SGHRS and CDR2 is YFSETQ. CDR3 length equals 17 residues. The ends were cut back, 4 bases at V and 0 bases at J, with 19 bases in the middle. CDR3 nucleotides: TGCGCCAGCAGCCCTCGAGGGGGGGGCAGGTTGAACACTGAAGCTTTCTTT. Translation: CASSPRGGGRLNTEAFF.

The V and J genes are TRBV18 and TRBJ1-2; TRBD1 agrees at 8 bases. CDR1 and CDR2 from the germline V gene are KGHSH and LQKENI. The CDR3 is made up of 13 amino acids. V was clipped by 3 bases and J by 4 bases; unmatched bases: 1. The chain's CDR3 is CASSPQGAYGYTF. As DNA, the CDR3 is TGTGCCAGCTCACCCCAGGGGGCCTATGGCTACACCTTC.

This sequence joins TRBV10-3 and TRBJ1-1; 7 nucleotides align to TRBD1. Losses at the gene ends were 7 bases for V and 6 bases for J; bases not matched to a gene: 2. Germline V gives CDR1 ENHRY, CDR2 SYGVKD. This CDR3 has 11 residues. The CDR3 region is CAINTGAEAFF. The CDR3 DNA reads as TGTGCCATCAATACAGGGGCTGAAGCTTTCTTT.

This clone was picked up one time. V usage is TRBV6-2 or TRBV6-3 and J usage is TRBJ2-1, with 8 bases matching TRBD2. With 5 bases clipped from V and 0 bases from J, the junction kept 6 bases outside the gene matches. CDR3 length equals 16 residues. Germline V gene data show CDR1 as MNHEY and CDR2 as SVGEGT. The CDR3 spells CASSQLSGVSYNEQFF. CDR3 nucleotide sequence: TGTGCCAGCAGTCAACTTAGCGGGGTCTCCTACAATGAGCAGTTCTTC.

This sequence joins TRBV7-2 and TRBJ1-3; D uncertain. Between the trimmed V and J ends, which lost 1 base and 0 bases, there was a span of 7 bases. Looked up from germline, CDR1 is SGHTA and CDR2 is FQGNSA. The CDR3 has 15 amino acids. The CDR3 here is CASSLGAGSGNTIYF. CDR3 in DNA: TGTGCCAGCAGCTTAGGGGCAGGCTCTGGAAACACCATATATTTT.

The chain joins TRBV19 to TRBJ1-1; 8 bases are shared with TRBD1. This CDR3 comprises 13 residues. V dropped 10 bases and J dropped 1; count of bases not matched to a gene: 5. CDR1 LNHDA and CDR2 SQIVND come from the germline V gene (reference sequence). The CDR3 DNA reads TGTGCCACCCAGGACAGGGAGAACACTGAAGCTTTCTTT. Translated: CATQDRENTEAFF.

The chain carries TRBV15 and TRBJ1-6; D gene uncertain. This CDR3 is 17 amino acids long. V gave up 0 bases and J gave up 5 bases, with 14 bases separating them. Germline lookup yields CDR1 LNHNV and CDR2 YYDKDF (reference sequence). Here the CDR3 reads CATSRDSRGLHNSPLHF. The CDR3, as DNA: TGTGCCACCAGCAGAGATTCGAGAGGTCTTCATAATTCACCCCTCCACTTT.

The chain employs TRBV3-1 (or the pseudogene TRBV3-2) and TRBJ2-1, with 9 bases that match TRBD2. The CDR3 runs to 14 residues. Germline V gives CDR1 LGHDT, CDR2 YNNKEL (reference sequence). J lost 3 bases, V lost 8 bases, and 5 bases had no gene match. The CDR3 is CASVNSGSYNEQFF. The CDR3 DNA follows: TGTGCCAGCGTGAATAGCGGGAGCTACAATGAGCAGTTCTTC.

The rearrangement links TRBV15 to TRBJ1-3; D is possibly TRBD1 (6 bases). Trimming shortened V by 2 bases and J by 2 bases, and 7 bases separated the two germline ends. Germline V gene lookup returns CDR1 LNHNV and CDR2 YYDKDF (reference sequence). The CDR3 runs to 14 residues. CDR3 in DNA: TGTGCCACCAGCAGAAACAGGGCTGGAAACACCATATATTTT. As protein: CATSRNRAGNTIYF.

CDR3 bases: TGTGCCTGGAGTGTACGGACAAGCAAAAATTCACCCCTCCACTTT. It specifies CAWSVRTSKNSPLHF. The J gene is TRBJ1-6, the V gene TRBV30, with D possibly matching TRBD1 (5 bases). The CDR3 spans 15 residues. Trimming pared 0 bases from V and 7 bases from J, leaving 13 bases between. Germline CDR1 GTSNPN, CDR2 SVGIG (reference sequence).

This clone was found a few times. J is TRBJ2-5 and V is TRBV5-1; D gene uncertain. Germline loops: CDR1 SGHRS, CDR2 YFSETQ. With 0 bases removed from V and 3 bases from J, the gap between germline ends came to 6 bases. CDR3 length equals 13 residues. The CDR3 is CASSLAPEETQYF. The CDR3 DNA sequence: TGCGCCAGCAGCTTGGCACCGGAAGAGACCCAGTACTTC. The variable domain in full, with the rest retrieved from reference TRBV5-1 and TRBJ2-5, is KAGVTQTPRYLIKTRGQQVTLSCSPISGHRSVSWYQQTPGQGLQFLFEYFSETQRNKGNFPGRFSGRQFSNSRSEMNVSTLELGDSALYLCASSLAPEETQYFGPGTRLLVL.

CDR3 in DNA: TGTGCCAGCCACCGGGACAGGGGGCGAGGTGAAGCTTTCTTT. Translating gives CASHRDRGRGEAFF. The chain couples TRBV19 to TRBJ1-1; 12 bases are a match to TRBD1. This CDR3 comprises 14 residues. The V gene's germline CDR1 is LNHDA and CDR2 SQIVND (reference sequence). V lost 9 bases and J lost 7; bases outside the gene matches: 9.

The chain uses TRBV18 and TRBJ2-7; the match to TRBD1 covers 10 bases. The V gene's germline CDR1 is KGHSH and CDR2 LQKENI. V was pared by 2 bases and J by 4 bases, with 5 bases of the junction left unmatched. The CDR3 is made up of 15 amino acids. CDR3 DNA sequence: TGTGCCAGCTCACCAGCGGGACAGGGGACATACGAGCAGTACTTC. This sequence encodes CASSPAGQGTYEQYF.

In its sample, this clone was seen a few times. This chain links TRBV28 with TRBJ2-5; D ambiguous. The ends were cut back, 5 bases at V and 10 bases at J, with 11 bases in the middle. Germline loops: CDR1 MDHEN, CDR2 SYDVKM. This CDR3 has 11 amino acids. CDR3 sequence: CASSASRNQYF. The CDR3 nucleotides are TGTGCCAGCAGTGCTTCTAGAAACCAGTACTTC.

V usage is TRBV28 and J usage is TRBJ1-5, with TRBD1 identical over 12 bases. V was pared by 3 bases and J by 6 bases, with 6 bases of the junction left unmatched. This CDR3 is 16 amino acids long. The germline CDR1 and CDR2 sequences are MDHEN and SYDVKM. The CDR3 DNA reads TGTGCCAGCAGTTTGGGGAAGGGACAGGGGGCTCAGCCCCAGCATTTT. It codes for CASSLGKGQGAQPQHF.